This T cell receptor (beta chain) originates from a study of cytomegalovirus exposure and HLA in healthy donors. Regarding the study as a whole: Most sequenced TCRs were rare (though some public TCRs occurred in many donors).

At the time of sampling, donors were nominally healthy, though unrecorded immune exposures were likely. PCR used 60 Vbeta primers and 13 Jbeta primers. Repertoires were generated with immunoSEQ multiplex PCR, while TCRdb's copy carries only in-frame clones and drops some. The sample has under 70,000 clones. Note on this clone: Its cognate antigen is unknown.

The origin of this receptor is a female donor in good health and CMV-seropositive. The specimen was PBMCs.

The DNA for the CDR3 is TGTGCCTGGAGGAGGGCGTGGGCCACTACAGATACGCAGTATTTT. This codes for CAWRRAWATTDTQYF. The rearrangement links TRBV30 to TRBJ2-3; D might be TRBD2 (5 bases). CDR3 size: 15 residues. The V end was cut by 3 bases, the J end by 3 bases, with 16 bases between. Germline CDR1 GTSNPN, CDR2 SVGIG (reference sequence).